This T cell receptor (beta chain) derives from a study of T-cell memory formation after mild COVID-19. About the study: TCR clusters largely stayed donor specific. General observations from the study: Nothing showed for sure that second-wave clones peaking on day 37 were SARS-CoV-2 specific.

TCRalpha and TCRbeta libraries used 5'RACE with constant-segment primers and UMIs. MiXCR, applied by TCRdb to the 5' RACE reads, yields one record per CDR3 protein. Of about 290,000 distinct CDR3 sequences listed, approximately 16% are singletons. This clonotype was found a few times. As yet, its antigen is unknown. The CDR3 is 14 amino acids. Per germline, CDR1 SGDLS and CDR2 YYNGEE. Trimming stripped 0 bases from V and 5 bases from J, with 9 bases between. This receptor was identified in a man between 18 and 35 years old who had mild COVID-19 (a few samples of this study predate the infection). Cell type and time point are not known. The rearrangement links TRBV9 to TRBJ2-1, with D hard to call. Sequencing was done on a sample of PBMCs or a T cell subset sorted from them (not recorded which). Here the CDR3 reads CASSVDHSNNEQFF. The DNA for the CDR3 is TGTGCCAGCAGCGTAGACCACAGCAACAATGAGCAGTTCTTC.